This TCR beta chain was identified in a study of Ad26.COV2.S vaccination and SARS-CoV-2 variants. Germline CDR1 is SEHNR and CDR2 is FQNEAQ (reference sequence). This CDR3 has 14 amino acids. The V segment lost 1 base and the J segment 3 bases; nucleotides outside the gene matches: 2. Clones were sequenced by immunoSEQ multiplex PCR, and TCRdb holds only the in-frame ones, with some missing. Of some 640,000 clones listed, around 89% are singletons. The treatment was: around 19 received Ad26.COV2.S at low or high dose, single or two shots; about five received placebo; per-sample allocation not given. Sampling happened 63 days after the first vaccine or placebo injection. Boston provided a donor who was an adult aged 18-55 years. This vaccine is an Ad26 vector that expresses the Wuhan-strain SARS-CoV-2 spike. Study results and limitations: Spike-specific responses of CD8+ and CD4+ T cells were reported to display substantial breadth after vaccination.

About this clone: The target antigen is unknown.

The chain combines TRBV7-9 with TRBJ1-1; 7 nucleotides line up with TRBD1. This specimen was peripheral blood, taken in a trial of Ad26.COV2.S vaccine versus placebo. This receptor was identified in a person between 18 and 59 years old who received the Ad26.COV2.S COVID-19 vaccine or a placebo. The CDR3: CASSLGQGYTEAFF. The CDR3 DNA reads TGTGCCAGCAGCTTAGGACAGGGCTACACTGAAGCTTTCTTT.